This TCR beta chain was recovered during a study of blood T cells in healthy people across ages. Broader study findings: Researchers judged that diversity estimates from one million T cells fell short of true values. CMV status of donors was not determined, possibly confounding expanded clonotype changes.

With a J-beta primer mix and a sample-barcoded 5' primer, a second PCR ran roughly 6 to 11 cycles. In TCRdb, the 5' RACE reads were re-called with MiXCR into one record per CDR3 protein. The sample holds roughly 2 million distinct CDR3 sequences; roughly 50% are singletons and the top ten take approximately 2.1%. After removal of 3 bases from V and 3 bases from J, the junction contained 4 bases not matched to a gene. CDR1 is SGHTA and CDR2 is FQGTGA in the germline V gene. The CDR3 totals 15 residues. For this clonotype: Its antigen is undetermined.

Sequenced sample: blood. The receptor's source is a woman in her thirties or forties in good health. V usage is TRBV7-3 and J usage is TRBJ2-1, with TRBD2 identical over 8 bases. Here the CDR3 DNA reads TGTGCCAGCAGCTTGCGGGGGGATCTCTACAATGAGCAGTTCTTC. The encoded protein is CASSLRGDLYNEQFF.